The rows below give T cell receptor beta chains drawn from one sample of a study of T cell responses to AZD1222 COVID-19 vaccine. The method was immunoSEQ multiplex PCR; TCRdb's version includes in-frame clones alone and lacks a portion of them. The repertoire holds approximately 80,000 clones, with approximately 86% as singletons. The specimen was peripheral blood, collected on day 0 of MenACWY control vaccination. Receptors originate from an adult in good health. Each CDR3 is given with its conserved first and last residue. The D gene is left open where the match is weak. Size values are once, few and many counts, or a class for expanded clones, and some rows have none.

V gene,J gene,D gene,clone size,CDR3 DNA,CDR3 protein
TRBV7-9,TRBJ1-2,TRBD1,NA,TGTGCCAGCAGCTTTTCGACAGGGAACTATGGCTACACCTTC,CASSFSTGNYGYTF
TRBV7-9,TRBJ2-1,TRBD1,NA,TGTGCCAGCAGCTCCCGGACAGGGGGGGGGAATGAGCAGTTCTTC,CASSSRTGGGNEQFF
TRBV29-1,TRBJ1-1,NA,NA,TGCAGCGTTGCTCTGAACACTGAAGCTTTCTTT,CSVALNTEAFF
TRBV7-9,TRBJ1-2,NA,NA,TGTGCCAGCAGCTTAGGAGGTTGGTACACCTTC,CASSLGGWYTF
TRBV7-3,TRBJ2-2,NA,NA,TGTGCCAGCAGCTCCGGTCTCCTGGCGGAGCTGTTTTTT,CASSSGLLAELFF
TRBV6-5,TRBJ2-7,NA,NA,TGTGCCAGCAGTTTACTAGGGATGGGCGAGCAGTACTTC,CASSLLGMGEQYF
TRBV6-4,TRBJ2-1,NA,NA,TGTGCCAGCAGTCCGTACGGGGGACTTTACAATGAGCAGTTCTTC,CASSPYGGLYNEQFF
TRBV27,TRBJ2-3,NA,NA,TGTGCCAGTTCTGAGGCTCCGGTCCCGGCAGATACGCAGTATTTT,CASSEAPVPADTQYF
TRBV11-3,TRBJ2-3,TRBD2,NA,TGTGCCAGCAGCTCATCTAGCGGGGGAGCCAATTTTGCGCAGTATTTT,CASSSSSGGANFAQYF
TRBV29-1,TRBJ1-1,NA,NA,TGCAGCGCGGAAGGGACGACGAACACTGAAGCTTTCTTT,CSAEGTTNTEAFF
TRBV6-2/TRBV6-3,TRBJ1-1,NA,NA,TGTGCCAGCAGTGAGGACAGTTGGGGTGAAGCTTTCTTT,CASSEDSWGEAFF
TRBV5-4,TRBJ1-4,NA,NA,TGTGCCAGCAGCTTGAGCCATACTAATGAAAAACTGTTTTTT,CASSLSHTNEKLFF
TRBV30,TRBJ2-7,NA,NA,TGTGCCTGGAGTTTGTCCTTAGGCTACGAGCAGTACTTC,CAWSLSLGYEQYF
TRBV2,TRBJ2-7,NA,NA,TGTGCCAGCAGTGAACAGGGGAGAGGGGACGAGCAGTACTTC,CASSEQGRGDEQYF
TRBV7-9,TRBJ2-2,NA,NA,TGTGCCAGCAGCTCTACGACAGGAGCTGCCGGCACCGGGGAGCTGTTTTTT,CASSSTTGAAGTGELFF
TRBV13,TRBJ1-6,NA,NA,TGTGCCAGCAGCTTAGGTCAGGGAAATTCACCCCTCCACTTT,CASSLGQGNSPLHF
TRBV12-1,TRBJ1-1,NA,NA,TGTGCCAGCAGCCCAGGAAGAGACAGGGGCAAAGCTTTCTTT,CASSPGRDRGKAFF
TRBV6-2/TRBV6-3,TRBJ1-5,NA,NA,TGTGCCAGCAGTTACTCGGCAGGGGCTCAGCCCCAGCATTTT,CASSYSAGAQPQHF
TRBV28,TRBJ2-7,TRBD1,NA,TGTGCCAGCAGCTCCGGGACAGGGGCCTCCGAGCAGTACTTC,CASSSGTGASEQYF
TRBV7-3,TRBJ2-5,TRBD2,NA,TGTGCCAGCAGCCCCACTAGCGGGGGAGGAGAGACCCAGTACTTC,CASSPTSGGGETQYF
TRBV6-2/TRBV6-3,TRBJ2-5,NA,NA,TGTGCCAGCAGTCGCTCGGAGACCCAGTACTTC,CASSRSETQYF
TRBV27,TRBJ2-3,NA,NA,TGTGCCAGCAGTTTATCCCCTGGCATCGCAGATACGCAGTATTTT,CASSLSPGIADTQYF
TRBV3-1/TRBV3-2,TRBJ2-5,TRBD2,NA,TGTGCCAGCAGCCTCGGGGGGGGGAGCGAGACCCAGTACTTC,CASSLGGGSETQYF
TRBV5-1,TRBJ2-1,NA,few,TGCGCCAGCAGCTTGGAGGAGGGGCGGTGGAATGAGCAGTTCTTC,CASSLEEGRWNEQFF
TRBV4-3,TRBJ2-7,TRBD1,NA,TGCGCCAGCAGCCGAGGACAGGGCCCCTACGAGCAGTACTTC,CASSRGQGPYEQYF
TRBV4-3,TRBJ2-3,TRBD2,once,TGCGCCAGCAGCCAAGTCCTAGCGGGGGGGAGAACAACTAGCACAGATACGCAGTATTTT,CASSQVLAGGRTTSTDTQYF
TRBV9,TRBJ2-1,NA,NA,TGTGCCAGCAGTTTTGCGCACGGGGAATACAATGAGCAGTTCTTC,CASSFAHGEYNEQFF
TRBV6-6,TRBJ2-3,TRBD1,NA,TGTGCCAGCAGTCTGGACCCGACAGGGGCCCTCACAGATACGCAGTATTTT,CASSLDPTGALTDTQYF
TRBV9,TRBJ2-2,TRBD2,NA,TGTGCCAGCAGCCCTCGCGGGGGGGGCAACACCGGGGAGCTGTTTTTT,CASSPRGGGNTGELFF
TRBV4-2,TRBJ2-3,NA,few,TGTGCCAGCAGCCAAGAGTCTAGCTTAGATACGCAGTATTTT,CASSQESSLDTQYF
TRBV7-2,TRBJ1-2,NA,NA,TGTGCCAGCAGCTCGCCAGACAGGAAATGGAACTATGGCTACACCTTC,CASSSPDRKWNYGYTF
TRBV4-3,TRBJ1-4,TRBD1,NA,TGCGCCAGCAGCCAAGAAGAGGGGGCTAAAAAACTGTTTTTT,CASSQEEGAKKLFF
TRBV3-1/TRBV3-2,TRBJ1-3,TRBD1,NA,TGTGCCAGCAGCCAAGCTGGGACAGCTGGAAACACCATATATTTT,CASSQAGTAGNTIYF
TRBV19,TRBJ1-1,NA,few,TGTGCCAGTAGTGAGGTCCCGATGAACACTGAAGCTTTCTTT,CASSEVPMNTEAFF
TRBV30,TRBJ1-6,TRBD1,NA,TGTGCCTGGGCTACAGGGGACTCACCCCTCCACTTT,CAWATGDSPLHF
TRBV19,TRBJ2-7,TRBD1,NA,TGTGCCAGTAGTATCAACAGGGGCGAAACCCACGAGCAGTACTTC,CASSINRGETHEQYF
TRBV5-1,TRBJ1-1,NA,NA,TGCGCCAGCAGCTTGGAAGCGTTCACTGAAGCTTTCTTT,CASSLEAFTEAFF
TRBV2,TRBJ2-7,NA,NA,TGTGCCAGCTTACGGAGGGCGGGGCACTACGAGCAGTACTTC,CASLRRAGHYEQYF
TRBV19,TRBJ1-5,NA,NA,TGTGCCAGTAGTACCACTCTTGGTCAGCCCCAGCATTTT,CASSTTLGQPQHF
TRBV19,TRBJ1-5,NA,NA,TGTGCCAGTAGTATGAGGCCAGGATCGGGCAATCAGCCCCAGCATTTT,CASSMRPGSGNQPQHF
TRBV19,TRBJ1-2,TRBD1,NA,TGTGCCACTACAACGGGGGGACAGGGGGCATTTGGCTACACCTTC,CATTTGGQGAFGYTF
TRBV7-2,TRBJ1-5,TRBD1,NA,TGTGCCAGCAGCTCAGGGGGAAATAGCAATCAGCCCCAGCATTTT,CASSSGGNSNQPQHF
TRBV12-5,TRBJ1-5,NA,NA,TGTGCTAGTGGTACCCCGGGCCAGCCCCAGCATTTT,CASGTPGQPQHF
TRBV29-1,TRBJ1-5,NA,NA,TGCAGACCGCCCAATCAGCCCCAGCATTTT,CRPPNQPQHF
TRBV5-1,TRBJ2-5,TRBD2,NA,TGCGCCAGCAGCCCGCAGGTAGCGGGGGGTAAAGAGACCCAGTACTTC,CASSPQVAGGKETQYF
TRBV15,TRBJ2-4,NA,NA,TGTGCCACCAGCAGAAAGACCAGGGATGGCAAAAACATTCAGTACTTC,CATSRKTRDGKNIQYF
TRBV6-5,TRBJ2-7,NA,few,TGTGCCAGCAGCCCGGGGGGACAGACCTACGAGCAGTACTTC,CASSPGGQTYEQYF
TRBV13,TRBJ2-1,TRBD1,NA,TGTGCCAGCAGCTCGGGGACAGGGTACAATGAGCAGTTCTTC,CASSSGTGYNEQFF
TRBV5-6,TRBJ2-7,TRBD2,NA,TGTGCCAGCAGGCACTGGTCGGGGAGGGCTTACGAGCAGTACTTC,CASRHWSGRAYEQYF
TRBV5-1,TRBJ1-1,NA,NA,TGCGCCAGCAGCCAGGAAGGGGCAATGAACACTGAAGCTTTCTTT,CASSQEGAMNTEAFF
TRBV5-1,TRBJ1-1,NA,NA,TGCGCCAGCAGCGATTACAGCTTACCGAACACTGAAGCTTTCTTT,CASSDYSLPNTEAFF
TRBV28,TRBJ1-5,NA,NA,TGTGCCAGCAGTTTGGAGCCGTCTGGAATTTGGCCCCAGCATTTT,CASSLEPSGIWPQHF
TRBV5-6,TRBJ2-7,NA,NA,TGTGCCAGCAGCTCTGGGGGGAGCCGGGAGCAGTACTTC,CASSSGGSREQYF
TRBV2,TRBJ1-1,NA,NA,TGTGCCAGCCCAGGCGAGAACACTGAAGCTTTCTTT,CASPGENTEAFF
TRBV6-5,TRBJ1-4,TRBD1,NA,TGTGCCAGCAGCGACAGGGGGGGCAATGAAAAACTGTTTTTT,CASSDRGGNEKLFF
TRBV5-5,TRBJ1-2,TRBD1,NA,TGTGCCAGCAGCCAGGGACAGGGCCTCCTTTCTTATGGCTACACCTTC,CASSQGQGLLSYGYTF
TRBV29-1,TRBJ2-5,NA,NA,TGCAGCGGAGGGGTGGGGGCCGGAGAGACCCAGTACTTC,CSGGVGAGETQYF
TRBV19,TRBJ1-1,NA,NA,TGTGCCAGTAGTATTTGGGCGGACCCGAACACTGAAGCTTTCTTT,CASSIWADPNTEAFF
TRBV7-2,TRBJ1-5,NA,NA,TGTGCCAGCAGCTTAGTGCCAGGCCTTCAGCCCCAGCATTTT,CASSLVPGLQPQHF
TRBV5-1,TRBJ2-5,TRBD2,NA,TGCGCCAGCAGCTTGCAGGGGACTAGCGAGGAGACCCAGTACTTC,CASSLQGTSEETQYF